A selection of T cell receptor beta chains follows, all from one sample in a study of T-cell reconstitution after alpha-beta-depleted transplantation in children. Each CDR3 protein is one row after TCRdb ran MiXCR on the PCR reads. Of around 580,000 distinct CDR3 sequences in the sample, 20% to 30% were seen once. This specimen was PBMCs, taken before TCRalphabeta/CD19-depleted stem cell transplant. The source of these receptors is a boy under two years old with Wiskott-Aldrich syndrome, due to receive a stem cell transplant. Each CDR3 is given without its conserved first and last residue. Clone sizes are given selectively: once, few, many, or a class where the clone is expanded.

few	TRBV5-6	TRBJ2-7	ASSFRNEQY
NA	TRBV4-1	TRBJ1-2	ASSRDRHYGYT
NA	TRBV7-9	TRBJ2-7	ASSLSAVGASEQY
NA	TRBV14	TRBJ2-5	ASGVGRSQETQY
few	TRBV30	TRBJ2-2	AWRGGRYTGELF
few	TRBV28	TRBJ2-1	ASSVRRNVYNEQF
NA	TRBV5-4	TRBJ1-2	ASRERTGRDGYT
NA	TRBV30	TRBJ1-2	AWSSRNYGYT
few	TRBV12-3/TRBV12-4	TRBJ2-3	ASSLYPGSTDTQY
few	TRBV9	TRBJ2-7	ASSVVASGAPSYEQY
NA	TRBV20-1	TRBJ2-4	SASQLLAKNIQY
NA	TRBV6-1	TRBJ2-2	ASSQGTSGFGELF
many	TRBV20-1	TRBJ2-1	SAPRGNEQF
few	TRBV5-1	TRBJ2-1	ASSFRRRENNEQF
few	TRBV5-1	TRBJ2-7	ASRRDRSYEQY
NA	TRBV20-1	TRBJ2-7	SAKRTTSYEQY